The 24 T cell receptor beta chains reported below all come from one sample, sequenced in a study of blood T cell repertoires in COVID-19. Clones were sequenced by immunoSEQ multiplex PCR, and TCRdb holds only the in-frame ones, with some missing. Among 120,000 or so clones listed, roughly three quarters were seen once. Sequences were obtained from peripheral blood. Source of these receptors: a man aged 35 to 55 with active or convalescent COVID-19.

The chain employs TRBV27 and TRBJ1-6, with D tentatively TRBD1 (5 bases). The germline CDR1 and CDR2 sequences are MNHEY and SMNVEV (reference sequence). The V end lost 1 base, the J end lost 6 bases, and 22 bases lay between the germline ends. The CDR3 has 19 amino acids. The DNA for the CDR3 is TGTGCCAGCAGTTTATGGGGCAGGTCGCGCCGTGATCTTAATTCACCCCTCCACTTT. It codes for CASSLWGRSRRDLNSPLHF.

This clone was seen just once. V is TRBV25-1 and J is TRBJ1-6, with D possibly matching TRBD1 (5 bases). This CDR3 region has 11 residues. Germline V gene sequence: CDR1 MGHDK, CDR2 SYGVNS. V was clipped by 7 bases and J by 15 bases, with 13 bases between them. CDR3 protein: CASISVGHLHF. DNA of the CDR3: TGTGCCAGCATATCAGTAGGACACCTCCACTTT.

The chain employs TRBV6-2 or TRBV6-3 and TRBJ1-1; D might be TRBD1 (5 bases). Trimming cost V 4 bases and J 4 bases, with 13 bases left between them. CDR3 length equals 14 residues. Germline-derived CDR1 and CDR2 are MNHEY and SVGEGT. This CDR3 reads CASSFTQGTTEAFF. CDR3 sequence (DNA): TGTGCCAGCAGTTTTACCCAGGGAACCACTGAAGCTTTCTTT.

In DNA form, the CDR3 reads TGTGCCAGCAGCCCCGGACTAGCGGGGGGCACAGATACGCAGTATTTT. Translation gives CASSPGLAGGTDTQYF. The chain employs TRBV7-9 and TRBJ2-3; 13 positions match TRBD2. J was trimmed by 1 base and V by 5 bases; bases with no gene match: 3. CDR3 length equals 16 residues. Germline V gene sequence: CDR1 SEHNR, CDR2 FQNEAQ (reference sequence).

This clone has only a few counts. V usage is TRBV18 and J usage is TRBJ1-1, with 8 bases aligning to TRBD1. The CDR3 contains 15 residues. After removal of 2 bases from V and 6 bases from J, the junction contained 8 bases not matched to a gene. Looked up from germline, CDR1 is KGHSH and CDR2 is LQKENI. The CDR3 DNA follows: TGTGCCAGCTCACCATCGACAGGGGTCATGGCTGAAGCTTTCTTT. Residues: CASSPSTGVMAEAFF.

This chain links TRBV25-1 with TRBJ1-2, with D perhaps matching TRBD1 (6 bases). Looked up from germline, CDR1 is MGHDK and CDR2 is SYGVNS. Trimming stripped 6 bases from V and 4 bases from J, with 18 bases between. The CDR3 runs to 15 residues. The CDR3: CASSYSGRTAYGYTF. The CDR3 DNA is TGTGCCAGCAGCTACAGCGGTAGGACAGCCTATGGCTACACCTTC.

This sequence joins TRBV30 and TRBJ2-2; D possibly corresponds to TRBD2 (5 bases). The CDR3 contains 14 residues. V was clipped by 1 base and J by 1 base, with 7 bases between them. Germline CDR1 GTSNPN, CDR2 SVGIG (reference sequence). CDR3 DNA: TGTGCCTGGAGTGGCGGGCAGAACACCGGGGAGCTGTTTTTT. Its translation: CAWSGGQNTGELFF.

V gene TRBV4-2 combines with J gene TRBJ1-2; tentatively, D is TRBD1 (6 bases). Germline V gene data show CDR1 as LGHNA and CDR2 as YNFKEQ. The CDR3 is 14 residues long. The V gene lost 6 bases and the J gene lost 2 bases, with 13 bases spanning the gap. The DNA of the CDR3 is TGTGCCAGCAGTCCACAACAGGGAAACTATGGCTACACCTTC. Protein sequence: CASSPQQGNYGYTF.

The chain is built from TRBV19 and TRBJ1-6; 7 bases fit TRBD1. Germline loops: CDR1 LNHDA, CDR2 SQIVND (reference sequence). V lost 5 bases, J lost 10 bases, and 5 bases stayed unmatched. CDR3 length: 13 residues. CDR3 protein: CASSEGAVSPLHF. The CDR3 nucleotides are TGTGCCAGTAGTGAGGGGGCTGTCTCACCCCTCCACTTT.

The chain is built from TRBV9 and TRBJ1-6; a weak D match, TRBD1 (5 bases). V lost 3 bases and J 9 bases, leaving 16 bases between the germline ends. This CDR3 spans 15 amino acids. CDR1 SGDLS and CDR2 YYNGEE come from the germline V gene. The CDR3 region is CASSGWGEDSSPLHF. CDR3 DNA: TGTGCCAGCAGCGGTTGGGGGGAGGATAGTTCACCCCTCCACTTT.

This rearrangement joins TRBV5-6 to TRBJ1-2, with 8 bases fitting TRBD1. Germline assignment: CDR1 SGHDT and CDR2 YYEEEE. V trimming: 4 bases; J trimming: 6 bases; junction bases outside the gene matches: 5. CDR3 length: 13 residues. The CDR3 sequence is CASSDTGGNGYTF. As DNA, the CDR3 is TGTGCCAGCAGCGACACAGGGGGTAATGGCTACACCTTC.

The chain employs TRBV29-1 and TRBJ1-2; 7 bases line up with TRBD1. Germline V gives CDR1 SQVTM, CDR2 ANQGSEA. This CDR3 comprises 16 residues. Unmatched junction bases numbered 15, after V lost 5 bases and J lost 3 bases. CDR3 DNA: TGCAGCGTTCAGCATACAGGGGAAATGGACTACTATGGCTACACCTTC. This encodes CSVQHTGEMDYYGYTF. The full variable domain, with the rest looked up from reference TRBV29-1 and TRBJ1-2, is SAVISQKPSRDICQRGTSLTIQCQVDSQVTMMFWYRQQPGQSLTLIATANQGSEATYESGFVIDKFPISRPNLTFSTLTVSNMSPEDSSIYLCSVQHTGEMDYYGYTFGSGTRLTVV.

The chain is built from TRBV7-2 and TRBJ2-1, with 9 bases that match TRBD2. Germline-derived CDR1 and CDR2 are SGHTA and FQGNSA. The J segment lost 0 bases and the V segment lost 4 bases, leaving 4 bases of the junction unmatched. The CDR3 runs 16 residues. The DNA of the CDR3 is TGTGCCAGCAGCTCACTAGCGGGCAGCTCCTACAATGAGCAGTTCTTC. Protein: CASSSLAGSSYNEQFF.

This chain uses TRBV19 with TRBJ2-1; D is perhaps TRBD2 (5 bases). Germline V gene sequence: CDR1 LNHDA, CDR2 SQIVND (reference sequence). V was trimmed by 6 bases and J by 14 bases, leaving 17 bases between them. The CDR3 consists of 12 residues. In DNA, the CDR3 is TGTGCCAGTAGCTTCTTAGGACTCGCCAAGTTCTTC. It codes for CASSFLGLAKFF.

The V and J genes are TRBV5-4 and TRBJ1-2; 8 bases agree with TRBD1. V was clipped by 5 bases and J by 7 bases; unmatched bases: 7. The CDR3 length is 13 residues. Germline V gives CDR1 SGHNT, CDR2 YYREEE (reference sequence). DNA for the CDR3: TGTGCCAGCAGTCCGGACAGGGCTTCTGGCTACACCTTC. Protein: CASSPDRASGYTF.

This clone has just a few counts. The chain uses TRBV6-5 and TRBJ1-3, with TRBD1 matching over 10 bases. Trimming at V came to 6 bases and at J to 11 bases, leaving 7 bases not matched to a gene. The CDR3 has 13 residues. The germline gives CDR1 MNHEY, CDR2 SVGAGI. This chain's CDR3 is CASRDRGKRAIYF. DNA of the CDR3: TGTGCCAGCAGGGACAGGGGGAAACGGGCCATATATTTT.

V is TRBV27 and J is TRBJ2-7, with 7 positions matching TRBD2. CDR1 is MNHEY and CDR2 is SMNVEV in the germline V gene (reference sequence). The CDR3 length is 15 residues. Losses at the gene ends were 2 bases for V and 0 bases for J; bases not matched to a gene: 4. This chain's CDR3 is CASSLRGVLSYEQYF. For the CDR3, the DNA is TGTGCCAGCAGTTTACGGGGGGTGCTCTCCTACGAGCAGTACTTC.

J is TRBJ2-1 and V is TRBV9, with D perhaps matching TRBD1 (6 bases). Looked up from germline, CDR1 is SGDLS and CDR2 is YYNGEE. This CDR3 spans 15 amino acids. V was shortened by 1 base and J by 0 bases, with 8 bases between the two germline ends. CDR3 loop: CASSVRGSSYNEQFF. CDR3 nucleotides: TGTGCCAGCAGCGTAAGGGGGAGCTCCTACAATGAGCAGTTCTTC.

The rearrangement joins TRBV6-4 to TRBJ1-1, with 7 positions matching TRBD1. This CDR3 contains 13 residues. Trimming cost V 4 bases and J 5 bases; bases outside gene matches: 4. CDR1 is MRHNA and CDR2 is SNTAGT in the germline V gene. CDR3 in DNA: TGTGCCAGCAGTGCGAACAGGGGAACTGAAGCTTTCTTT. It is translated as CASSANRGTEAFF.

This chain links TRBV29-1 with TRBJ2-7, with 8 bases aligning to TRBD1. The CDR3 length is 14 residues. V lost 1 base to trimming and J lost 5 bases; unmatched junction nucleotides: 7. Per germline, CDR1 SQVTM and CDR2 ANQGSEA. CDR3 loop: CSVEGQGYRDEQYF. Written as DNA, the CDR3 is TGCAGCGTTGAAGGACAGGGGTACCGCGACGAGCAGTACTTC.

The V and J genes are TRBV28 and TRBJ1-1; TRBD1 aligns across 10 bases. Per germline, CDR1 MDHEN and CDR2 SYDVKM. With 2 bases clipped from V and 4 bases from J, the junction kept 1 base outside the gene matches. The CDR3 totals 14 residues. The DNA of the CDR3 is TGTGCCAGCAGTTTAAGGGACAGGGGCACTGAAGCTTTCTTT. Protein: CASSLRDRGTEAFF.

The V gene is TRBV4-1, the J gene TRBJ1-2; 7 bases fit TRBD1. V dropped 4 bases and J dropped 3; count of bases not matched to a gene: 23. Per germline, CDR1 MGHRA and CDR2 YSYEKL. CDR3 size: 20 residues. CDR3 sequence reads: CASSPQTLETGRISDYGYTF. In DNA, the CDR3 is TGCGCCAGCAGCCCGCAAACCCTAGAGACAGGGAGGATTAGCGACTATGGCTACACCTTC.

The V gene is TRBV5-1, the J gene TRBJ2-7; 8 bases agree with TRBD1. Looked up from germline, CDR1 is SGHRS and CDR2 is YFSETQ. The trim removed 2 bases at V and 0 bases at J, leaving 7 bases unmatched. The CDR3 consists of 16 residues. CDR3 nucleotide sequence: TGCGCCAGCAGCTTCGGGACACAGGGGGTCTCCTACGAGCAGTACTTC. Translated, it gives CASSFGTQGVSYEQYF.

The CDR3 protein is CAWSAPGRWNTIYF. For the CDR3, the DNA is TGTGCCTGGAGTGCCCCGGGTCGTTGGAACACCATATATTTT. The chain joins TRBV30 to TRBJ1-3; D remains ambiguous. The V end lost 1 base, the J end lost 7 bases, and 14 bases lay between the germline ends. Germline V gene sequence: CDR1 GTSNPN, CDR2 SVGIG (reference sequence). This CDR3 has 14 amino acids.